The 2 T cell receptor beta chains below come from one sample, sequenced in a study of T cells after yellow fever vaccination. TCRdb re-called the 5' RACE reads through MiXCR, storing one row per CDR3 protein. This repertoire shows around 310,000 distinct CDR3 sequences, 7.5% to 9% found once; its top ten account for more than 15%. Sequencing was performed on PBMCs, taken on the day of the first yellow fever vaccination. The receptors stem from a man younger than 35 who received the YFV17D yellow fever vaccine.

The rearrangement joins TRBV12-3 or TRBV12-4 to TRBJ2-1; D remains unclear. This CDR3 has 14 residues. Trimming took off 5 bases at V and 1 base at J, with 9 bases between the two ends. The CDR3 region is CASSPPGSYNEQFF. In nucleotides, the CDR3 is TGTGCCAGCAGTCCTCCCGGGTCCTACAATGAGCAGTTCTTC.

This clonotype was found many times. This chain links TRBV4-1 with TRBJ2-1; TRBD2 is a possible D gene (6 bases). Germline CDR1 and CDR2: MGHRA and YSYEKL. This CDR3 has 16 amino acids. Deletions cut 3 bases from V and 2 bases from J, with 14 bases between. This chain's CDR3 is CASSHPVVAAYNEQFF. Here the CDR3 DNA reads TGCGCCAGCAGCCACCCGGTGGTAGCGGCCTACAATGAGCAGTTCTTC.